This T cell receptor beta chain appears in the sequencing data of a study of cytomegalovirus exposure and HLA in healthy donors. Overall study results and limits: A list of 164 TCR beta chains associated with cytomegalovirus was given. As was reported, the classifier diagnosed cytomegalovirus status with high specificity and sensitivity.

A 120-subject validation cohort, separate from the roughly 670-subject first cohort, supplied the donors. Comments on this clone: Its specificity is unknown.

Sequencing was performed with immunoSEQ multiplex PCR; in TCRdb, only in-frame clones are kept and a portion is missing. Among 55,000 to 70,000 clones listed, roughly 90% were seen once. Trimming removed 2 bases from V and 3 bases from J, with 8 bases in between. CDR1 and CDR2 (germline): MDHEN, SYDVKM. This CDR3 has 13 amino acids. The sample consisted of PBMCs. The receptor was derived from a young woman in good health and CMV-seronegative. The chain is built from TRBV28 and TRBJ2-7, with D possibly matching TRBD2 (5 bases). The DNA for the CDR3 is TGTGCCAGCAGTTTAAGCGGTTTCTACGAGCAGTACTTC. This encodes CASSLSGFYEQYF.